Here is one TCR beta chain with its context. Its antigen remains unidentified. Repertoires were generated with immunoSEQ multiplex PCR, while TCRdb's copy carries only in-frame clones and drops some. The sample holds about 480,000 clones; about 75% are singletons and the top ten take 9.5% to 15%. The entry originates in a study of shared clonotypes between healthy human individuals. Study-wide findings and caveats: Few donors limited the genetic and exposure-history diversity represented.

Germline V gene data show CDR1 as MNHEY and CDR2 as SVGAGI. This CDR3 spans 15 amino acids. J gave up 9 bases and V 6 bases, and 12 bases lay outside the gene matches. This TCR was recovered from a woman in her 40s in good health. Some clones in this sample may be carry-over from other donors' samples. The genes are TRBV6-5 and TRBJ2-1; TRBD2 agrees at 9 bases. Sequencing was carried out using PBMCs. The CDR3 DNA reads TGTGCCAGCAGCCTCCTTAGCGGGAGTTACGGTGAGCAGTTCTTC. Protein sequence: CASSLLSGSYGEQFF.